This T cell receptor beta chain comes out of a study of beta chain features in type 1 diabetes. Study-level findings and limits: These data did not resolve whether HLA type affects TCRB rearrangement. When Type 1 diabetes patients were examined, their TCRB CDR3s proved moderately but significantly shorter in all four CD4+ subsets. A potential PCR bias toward shorter templates would be equal in patient and control samples.

Every isolated RNA sample was fully reverse transcribed, so sequencing captured expressed TCRB transcripts. Repertoires were generated with immunoSEQ multiplex PCR, while TCRdb's copy carries only in-frame clones and drops some. The repertoire holds 500,000 to 650,000 clones, with approximately 13% as singletons. Concerning this clone itself: Its antigen is as yet unknown.

Germline lookup yields CDR1 SGHTA and CDR2 FQGNSA. This CDR3 is built from 14 residues. The junction had 1 base not matched to a gene; V was cut back by 5 bases and J by 0 bases. The J gene is TRBJ1-5, the V gene TRBV7-2, with 7 positions matching TRBD1. The specimen was naive CD4+ T cells from blood. This TCR was recovered from a man younger than 40 with type 1 diabetes. The CDR3 sequence: CASSRQGSNQPQHF. The CDR3 nucleotides read TGTGCCAGCAGCCGACAGGGTAGCAATCAGCCCCAGCATTTT.